The rows below give T cell receptor beta chains drawn from one sample of a study of T cell responses to AZD1222 COVID-19 vaccine. Here immunoSEQ multiplex PCR was the method, and the copy in TCRdb shows in-frame clones only, minus some. The table includes 100,000 to 150,000 clones, about 88% detected once. Material: peripheral blood, obtained 28 days after the second AZD1222 dose. The receptors come from an adult who received the AZD1222 COVID-19 vaccine. Each CDR3 is given with its conserved first and last residue. The D gene is left open where the match is weak. The size entry is marked missing in some rows and otherwise reads once, few, many or a size class.

D gene	V gene	clone size	J gene	CDR3 protein	CDR3 DNA
.	TRBV5-6	.	TRBJ1-2	CASSDSGGSGYTF	TGTGCCAGCAGCGATTCGGGGGGCAGTGGCTACACCTTC
TRBD1	TRBV10-3	.	TRBJ2-5	CAIRPGQGRGETQYF	TGTGCCATCAGACCCGGACAGGGACGGGGGGAGACCCAGTACTTC
.	TRBV4-1	.	TRBJ1-2	CASSHPARDALYGYTF	TGCGCCAGCAGCCATCCTGCACGTGACGCTCTCTATGGCTACACCTTC
TRBD2	TRBV7-3	.	TRBJ2-3	CASSLSRPSGKDTQYF	TGTGCCAGCAGCTTAAGTCGCCCTAGCGGAAAAGATACGCAGTATTTT
TRBD2	TRBV6-5	.	TRBJ2-1	CATQSVAGDYNEQFF	TGTGCCACCCAGTCTGTAGCGGGGGATTACAATGAGCAGTTCTTC
TRBD2	TRBV7-9	.	TRBJ2-1	CASSGKAGGLYNEQFF	TGTGCCAGCAGCGGTAAAGCGGGAGGGCTATACAATGAGCAGTTCTTC
.	TRBV25-1	.	TRBJ2-2	CASSEYMGGTDYTGELFF	TGTGCCAGCAGTGAATATATGGGCGGGACAGATTACACCGGGGAGCTGTTTTTT
.	TRBV27	.	TRBJ1-2	CASRGGTGRGGYTF	TGTGCCAGCAGGGGGGGAACGGGGAGGGGTGGCTACACCTTC
.	TRBV5-1	.	TRBJ1-4	CASSPSPGLNEKLFF	TGCGCCAGCTCCCCCAGTCCAGGACTTAATGAAAAACTGTTTTTT
TRBD1	TRBV7-9	.	TRBJ1-5	CASSLARRTGTYSNQPQHF	TGTGCCAGCAGCTTAGCGCGGAGGACAGGGACTTATAGCAATCAGCCCCAGCATTTT
TRBD1	TRBV4-1	.	TRBJ1-1	CASSQDRTGFMVEAFF	TGCGCCAGCAGCCAAGATAGGACAGGGTTTATGGTTGAAGCTTTCTTT
.	TRBV30	.	TRBJ2-2	CAWKYLGMSGELFF	TGTGCCTGGAAGTATTTGGGGATGAGCGGGGAGCTGTTTTTT
.	TRBV6-5	.	TRBJ1-1	CASGRAVGTEAFF	TGTGCCAGCGGTAGGGCCGTCGGCACTGAAGCTTTCTTT
TRBD2	TRBV2	once	TRBJ2-7	CASRGGGYEQYF	TGTGCCAGCAGGGGCGGGGGCTACGAGCAGTACTTC
.	TRBV18	.	TRBJ1-3	CASSHSGTRAGNTIYF	TGTGCCAGCTCACATTCCGGGACCCGGGCAGGAAACACCATATATTTT
TRBD1	TRBV5-1	.	TRBJ2-5	CASSLGQGRGETQYF	TGCGCCAGCAGCTTGGGACAGGGTAGAGGCGAGACCCAGTACTTC
.	TRBV18	.	TRBJ2-7	CASSGSVYEQYF	TGTGCCAGCTCAGGGTCAGTCTACGAGCAGTACTTC
.	TRBV9	.	TRBJ2-1	CASSVIGPPIDEQFF	TGTGCCAGCAGCGTAATCGGGCCCCCCATCGATGAGCAGTTCTTC
.	TRBV2	.	TRBJ1-5	CASSEAQGEQPQHF	TGTGCCAGCAGTGAAGCGCAAGGGGAACAGCCCCAGCATTTT
TRBD1	TRBV9	.	TRBJ1-1	CASRGTVNTEAFF	TGTGCCAGCAGGGGGACAGTGAACACTGAAGCTTTCTTT
.	TRBV13	.	TRBJ2-2	CASTGLIPATGELFF	TGTGCCAGCACGGGTTTGATACCTGCCACCGGGGAGCTGTTTTTT
.	TRBV28	.	TRBJ1-2	CASSFRGPDGYTF	TGTGCCAGCAGTTTTCGGGGGCCGGATGGCTACACCTTC
.	TRBV7-3	.	TRBJ2-1	CASSFDIFGDEQFF	TGTGCCAGCAGCTTCGATATTTTCGGAGATGAGCAGTTCTTC
.	TRBV10-3	once	TRBJ1-1	CAITGPGYTEAFF	TGTGCCATCACCGGTCCGGGTTATACTGAAGCTTTCTTT
.	TRBV9	.	TRBJ1-6	CASSPDPYNSPLHF	TGTGCCAGCAGCCCAGACCCATATAATTCACCCCTCCACTTT
.	TRBV9	.	TRBJ1-2	CASSVGAALGYGYTF	TGTGCCAGCAGCGTAGGGGCAGCTCTGGGCTATGGCTACACCTTC
TRBD1	TRBV19	.	TRBJ2-5	CASNHRGETQYF	TGTGCCAGTAATCACAGGGGAGAGACCCAGTACTTC
.	TRBV19	.	TRBJ1-1	CASSIGGNSPRAFF	TGTGCCAGTAGTATCGGTGGTAACAGCCCGAGGGCTTTCTTT
TRBD1	TRBV6-1	.	TRBJ2-7	CASSDPPGQGWGEQYF	TGTGCCAGCAGTGATCCACCGGGACAGGGATGGGGCGAGCAGTACTTC
.	TRBV4-2	.	TRBJ2-7	CASSPGELGGYYEQYF	TGTGCCAGCAGCCCGGGGGAACTGGGGGGATACTACGAGCAGTACTTC
.	TRBV5-4	few	TRBJ1-2	CASSLDSGVPGYTF	TGTGCCAGCAGCTTGGATTCGGGAGTTCCTGGCTACACCTTC
.	TRBV5-1	.	TRBJ1-6	CASSLGDQSYNSPLHF	TGCGCCAGCAGCTTGGGGGATCAGTCGTATAATTCACCCCTCCACTTT
TRBD1	TRBV2	.	TRBJ1-2	CASSITIRTGGGGYTF	TGTGCCAGCAGTATTACTATAAGGACAGGGGGCGGTGGCTACACCTTC
TRBD1	TRBV19	.	TRBJ1-1	CASSMVKGATTHAEAFF	TGTGCCAGTAGTATGGTTAAGGGGGCCACGACCCACGCTGAAGCTTTCTTT
.	TRBV12-2	.	TRBJ2-3	CASRPILWGEGREDTQYF	TGTGCAAGTCGCCCGATTTTGTGGGGAGAGGGGCGGGAAGATACGCAGTATTTT
TRBD1	TRBV5-1	.	TRBJ2-2	CASSWTGTGTGELFF	TGCGCCAGCAGCTGGACAGGGACGGGCACCGGGGAGCTGTTTTTT
.	TRBV6-4	.	TRBJ2-1	CASSDSSGDYNEQFF	TGTGCCAGCAGTGACTCTAGCGGTGATTACAATGAGCAGTTCTTC
.	TRBV6-5	.	TRBJ1-1	CASSYLEAKAFF	TGTGCCAGCAGTTACTTGGAGGCTAAAGCTTTCTTT
.	TRBV28	.	TRBJ2-1	CASSTWEQFF	TGTGCCAGCAGCACTTGGGAGCAGTTCTTC
.	TRBV28	.	TRBJ2-7	CASSLVGPVSYEQYF	TGTGCCAGCAGTCTTGTGGGCCCCGTCTCCTACGAGCAGTACTTC
TRBD2	TRBV28	.	TRBJ2-7	CASSPIRGSGLAGAYEQYF	TGTGCCAGCAGTCCAATCAGGGGAAGCGGACTAGCGGGAGCTTACGAGCAGTACTTC
TRBD1	TRBV4-3	.	TRBJ1-5	CASSQDSGRGNQPQHF	TGCGCCAGCAGCCAAGATTCCGGCAGGGGGAATCAGCCCCAGCATTTT
.	TRBV5-4	.	TRBJ1-1	CASSLDPSAGKAFF	TGTGCCAGCAGCTTGGATCCGTCGGCAGGGAAAGCTTTCTTT
.	TRBV2	.	TRBJ2-3	CASTEAVLIRDGTDTQYF	TGTGCCAGCACTGAGGCCGTTTTGATTAGAGATGGGACAGATACGCAGTATTTT
.	TRBV18	.	TRBJ2-1	CASSPGQSQFNEQFF	TGTGCCAGCTCACCCGGACAGAGTCAATTCAATGAGCAGTTCTTC
.	TRBV5-1	.	TRBJ2-1	CASSLEGGTFYNEQFF	TGCGCCAGCAGCTTGGAAGGGGGAACCTTCTACAATGAGCAGTTCTTC
.	TRBV19	.	TRBJ1-1	CASSISPVNTEAFF	TGTGCCAGTAGTATTTCACCGGTGAACACTGAAGCTTTCTTT
.	TRBV29-1	.	TRBJ1-2	CSALRGAVGGYTF	TGCAGCGCCCTCCGGGGGGCGGTTGGCGGCTACACCTTC
.	TRBV4-2	once	TRBJ1-1	CASSQEDQVSAEAFF	TGTGCCAGCAGCCAAGAAGACCAGGTTAGCGCTGAAGCTTTCTTT